This section outlines one T cell receptor (beta chain) sequence together with its context. As yet, its antigen is unknown. The record originates from a study of vaccination and CD4 T cells after COVID-19. Study background: Two Hispanic individuals were among six male and four female convalescent patients.

Treatment denoted: roughly ten-day PBMC culture with coronavirus spike peptide pools or control peptides (ViraFEST assay). The unexposed donor gave CD4+ T cells before the COVID-19 pandemic (2011-2018). PBMCs, plated at a few million per well, were grown in the presence of around 10 IU/ml IL-2 and 10 ug/ml peptide pools. The Oncomine TCR Beta short-read assay generated sequence data from the DNA of cultured CD4+ T cells. Genomic DNA was taken out of cultured CD4+ T cells by extraction. TCRdb independently ran MiXCR on the PCR reads; one entry per CDR3 protein. Of roughly 7,000 distinct CDR3 sequences listed, roughly 46% were seen once; the top ten hold 33%. The CDR3 covers 14 residues. Germline V CDR1 and CDR2: MNHEY, SMNVEV (reference sequence). Deletions cut 6 bases from V and 0 bases from J, with 11 bases between.

The clonotype originates from a human donor in good health. This chain connects TRBV27 to TRBJ1-2, with D maybe TRBD1 (5 bases). Sequencing used CD4+ T cells from blood, cultured in vitro. The CDR3 nucleotides read TGTGCCAGCAGGGGCAGGGCTGCTAACTATGGCTACACCTTC. As protein: CASRGRAANYGYTF.